This T cell receptor (beta chain) was found in a study of blood T cell repertoires in COVID-19. Data came from immunoSEQ multiplex PCR; TCRdb stores just in-frame clones and leaves some out. The table includes about 180,000 clones, 60% to 80% detected once. Two negative PCRs, clearance, or symptom resolution were required of recovered Cohort 3 donors. The CDR3 spans 15 residues. Germline CDR1 reads KGHSH; CDR2 reads LQKENI. With 3 bases removed from V and 3 bases from J, the gap between germline ends came to 12 bases. The genes are TRBV18 and TRBJ1-3, with no clear D. The sequencing sample was made of PBMCs or T cells enriched from blood (not recorded which). This TCR was recovered from a woman between 50 and 59 years old who had recovered from COVID-19. The CDR3 reads CASSPAPDIGNTIYF. For the CDR3, the DNA is TGTGCCAGCTCACCCGCCCCCGACATTGGAAACACCATATATTTT.